The next 32 T cell receptor beta chains were all read from a single sample in a study of CD8 T cells in Susac syndrome. Random hexamers were used to reverse transcribe about 0.45 to 1 ug of RNA. TCRdb reanalysed the immunoSEQ multiplex PCR reads using MiXCR and keeps one entry per CDR3 protein. The sample carries over 100,000 distinct CDR3 sequences, 80% to 95% recorded once. Source material: CD8+ T cells from PBMCs. The receptor source for this set is a human donor in good health.

The chain links TRBV19 to TRBJ1-1, with TRBD1 as a possible D gene (5 bases). The germline CDR1 and CDR2 sequences are LNHDA and SQIVND (reference sequence). The CDR3 covers 12 residues. V was pared by 10 bases and J by 8 bases, with 17 bases between. The CDR3, as DNA: TGTGCCACCTCCACCCCCGGGGCCGAAGCTTTCTTT. Its protein is CATSTPGAEAFF. Variable domain in full (rest from reference TRBV19 and TRBJ1-1): DGGITQSPKYLFRKEGQNVTLSCEQNLNHDAMYWYRQDPGQGLRLIYYSQIVNDFQKGDIAEGYSVSREKKESFPLTVTSAQKNPTAFYLCATSTPGAEAFFGQGTRLTVV.

The J gene is TRBJ1-5, the V gene TRBV5-1; 7 bases align to TRBD1. Losses at the gene ends were 4 bases for V and 4 bases for J; bases not matched to a gene: 8. The CDR3 is 15 amino acids. The germline V gene has CDR1 SGHRS and CDR2 YFSETQ. As DNA, the CDR3 is TGCGCCAGCAGCGCAGCCGGGACAGAAAATCAGCCCCAGCATTTT. Amino acid sequence: CASSAAGTENQPQHF.

This chain connects TRBV6-5 to TRBJ2-7; possibly TRBD1 for D (6 bases). Germline values: CDR1 MNHEY, CDR2 SVGAGI. V was clipped by 11 bases and J by 2 bases, with 13 bases between them. The CDR3 runs 12 residues. The CDR3 here is CAARTATYEQYF. DNA of the CDR3: TGTGCCGCGCGGACAGCGACCTACGAGCAGTACTTC.

V is TRBV12-3 or TRBV12-4 and J is TRBJ1-1; D perhaps matches TRBD1 (6 bases). This CDR3 comprises 13 residues. Trimming took 5 bases from V and 3 from J, leaving 10 bases between them. This CDR3 reads CASSIGQHTEAFF. The CDR3 nucleotides are TGTGCCAGCAGTATCGGACAGCACACTGAAGCTTTCTTT.

The rearrangement joins TRBV6-1 to TRBJ2-7; D remains ambiguous. Deletions cut 1 base from V and 6 bases from J, with 7 bases between. The length of the CDR3 is 12 residues. The germline V gene has CDR1 MNHNS and CDR2 SASEGT. CDR3 protein: CASSEEGFEQYF. CDR3 in DNA: TGTGCCAGCAGTGAAGAGGGATTCGAGCAGTACTTC.

The chain employs TRBV19 and TRBJ1-5; D is unresolved. V lost 5 bases, J lost 1 base, and 9 bases lay in between. Germline lookup yields CDR1 LNHDA and CDR2 SQIVND (reference sequence). The CDR3 is 14 residues long. In DNA, the CDR3 is TGTGCCAGTAGTGCTGGAGGGAGCAATCAGCCCCAGCATTTT. This translates into CASSAGGSNQPQHF.

The chain recombines TRBV30 with TRBJ2-7, with 11 bases fitting TRBD1. The CDR3 runs 15 residues. The V and J ends lost 2 bases and 5 bases, in that order; junction bases with no gene match: 8. Germline-derived CDR1 and CDR2 are GTSNPN and SVGIG (reference sequence). The CDR3 sequence is CAWSSLRTGGNEQYF. As DNA, the CDR3 is TGTGCCTGGAGTTCCCTACGGACAGGGGGCAACGAGCAGTACTTC.

The rearrangement uses TRBV18 and TRBJ1-2; D possibly corresponds to TRBD1 (5 bases). Germline V lookup: CDR1 KGHSH, CDR2 LQKENI. The CDR3 covers 15 residues. Trimming cost V 0 bases and J 4 bases, with 12 bases left between them. DNA for the CDR3: TGTGCCAGCTCACCACCGTCAGGACAAGTCTATGGCTACACCTTC. It translates to CASSPPSGQVYGYTF.

This chain connects TRBV25-1 to TRBJ2-3; possible D gene TRBD1, 6 bases. With 5 bases removed from V and 5 bases from J, the gap between germline ends came to 11 bases. Germline V gene lookup returns CDR1 MGHDK and CDR2 SYGVNS. The CDR3 spans 13 residues. The chain's CDR3 is CASSPTGLDTQYF. The CDR3 DNA reads TGTGCCAGCAGTCCAACAGGGTTAGATACGCAGTATTTT. Filled out from reference TRBV25-1 and TRBJ2-3, the complete variable domain reads EADIYQTPRYLVIGTGKKITLECSQTMGHDKMYWYQQDPGMELHLIHYSYGVNSTEKGDLSSESTVSRIRTEHFPLTLESARPSHTSQYLCASSPTGLDTQYFGPGTRLTVL.

The rearrangement joins TRBV19 to TRBJ2-3, with 10 bases aligning to TRBD2. Germline-derived CDR1 and CDR2 are LNHDA and SQIVND (reference sequence). The V segment lost 5 bases and the J segment 5 bases; nucleotides outside the gene matches: 7. This CDR3 is built from 15 residues. CDR3 residues: CASSPTSGAKDTQYF. CDR3 bases: TGTGCCAGTAGTCCAACTAGCGGGGCGAAAGATACGCAGTATTTT.

The chain couples TRBV19 to TRBJ1-1, with TRBD1 as a possible D gene (6 bases). The V end lost 3 bases, the J end lost 4 bases, and 12 bases lay between the germline ends. The CDR3 sequence is 14 residues long. Looked up from germline, CDR1 is LNHDA and CDR2 is SQIVND (reference sequence). As DNA, the CDR3 is TGTGCCAGTAGTATTCGGGGGGCAAGCACTGAAGCTTTCTTT. Its translation is CASSIRGASTEAFF. The full variable domain, rest sourced from reference TRBV19 and TRBJ1-1, is DGGITQSPKYLFRKEGQNVTLSCEQNLNHDAMYWYRQDPGQGLRLIYYSQIVNDFQKGDIAEGYSVSREKKESFPLTVTSAQKNPTAFYLCASSIRGASTEAFFGQGTRLTVV.

The rearrangement uses TRBV7-8 and TRBJ2-1; D could derive from TRBD1 or TRBD2 (6 bases each). The ends were cut back, 8 bases at V and 7 bases at J, with 12 bases in the middle. CDR1 and CDR2 (germline): SGHVS, FQNEAQ. There are 12 residues in the CDR3. The chain's CDR3 is CASSEGVNEQFF. As DNA, the CDR3 is TGTGCCAGCTCGGAGGGGGTTAATGAGCAGTTCTTC.

The gene calls are TRBV18 and TRBJ2-7, with D unclear. CDR1 is KGHSH, CDR2 LQKENI, per germline. V was shortened by 2 bases and J by 2 bases, with 10 bases between the two germline ends. This CDR3 is built from 14 residues. For the CDR3, the DNA is TGTGCCAGCTCACCAAGTCAAAACACCTACGAGCAGTACTTC. Its protein is CASSPSQNTYEQYF.

The chain has TRBV20-1 and TRBJ2-2; 7 bases map to TRBD2. The trim removed 0 bases at V and 0 bases at J, leaving 4 bases unmatched. CDR1 is DFQATT, CDR2 SNEGSKA, per germline (reference sequence). This CDR3 spans 16 amino acids. CDR3 region: CSARDGGLPNTGELFF. DNA of the CDR3: TGCAGTGCTAGAGACGGGGGGTTACCGAACACCGGGGAGCTGTTTTTT.

V is TRBV27 and J is TRBJ2-2, with 10 bases matching TRBD1. Germline CDR1 is MNHEY and CDR2 is SMNVEV (reference sequence). The V segment lost 0 bases and the J segment 5 bases; nucleotides outside the gene matches: 3. The CDR3 is 16 amino acids. The CDR3 nucleotides are TGTGCCAGCAGTTTATCACCGGGACAGGGGACCGGGGAGCTGTTTTTT. This sequence encodes CASSLSPGQGTGELFF.

V is TRBV7-2 and J is TRBJ2-2; D gene ambiguous. CDR3 length equals 15 residues. Trimming shortened V by 5 bases and J by 0 bases, and 10 bases separated the two germline ends. Looked up from germline, CDR1 is SGHTA and CDR2 is FQGNSA. CDR3 DNA: TGTGCCAGCAGCCCTTCCCGGACGAACACCGGGGAGCTGTTTTTT. Residues: CASSPSRTNTGELFF.

V is TRBV6-1 and J is TRBJ2-2, with 10 bases identical to TRBD2. The CDR3 has 16 amino acids. V lost 6 bases to trimming and J lost 6 bases; unmatched junction nucleotides: 10. Germline V lookup: CDR1 MNHNS, CDR2 SASEGT. The CDR3 reads CASRRAGGSGAGELFF. CDR3 nucleotide sequence: TGTGCCAGCAGGCGAGCGGGGGGGTCAGGCGCCGGGGAGCTGTTTTTT.

The CDR3 DNA follows: TGTGCCAGCAGTCATTCGAACACCGGGGAGCTGTTTTTT. Protein sequence: CASSHSNTGELFF. The chain joins TRBV3-1 to TRBJ2-2; D is uncertain. Germline CDR1 LGHDT, CDR2 YNNKEL (reference sequence). V was cut by 6 bases and J by 0 bases, with 5 bases left in between. CDR3 length equals 13 residues.

The rearrangement joins TRBV6-1 to TRBJ2-6; 8 bases line up with TRBD1. With V trimmed by 8 bases and J by 0 bases, 9 bases remained unmatched. The CDR3 extends over 17 amino acids. Germline-derived CDR1 and CDR2 are MNHNS and SASEGT. For the CDR3, the DNA is TGTGCCAGCGGTCAGGGGGCTGTATTCTCTGGGGCCAACGTCCTGACTTTC. It codes for CASGQGAVFSGANVLTF.

The table lists this clonotype with a count of one. The chain recombines TRBV3-1 with TRBJ2-2; D not resolved. The germline V gene has CDR1 LGHDT and CDR2 YNNKEL (reference sequence). This CDR3 has 14 residues. The V gene lost 2 bases and the J gene lost 4 bases, with 8 bases spanning the gap. Here the CDR3 reads CASSQQSATGELFF. The CDR3 DNA is TGTGCCAGCAGCCAACAATCGGCCACCGGGGAGCTGTTTTTT.

CDR3 amino acids: CSSQAGSGETQYF. CDR3 nucleotide sequence: TGCAGTTCCCAGGCGGGCTCGGGAGAGACCCAGTACTTC. The chain links TRBV20-1 to TRBJ2-5; the D gene is possibly TRBD2 (5 bases). V was shortened by 8 bases and J by 4 bases, with 17 bases between the two germline ends. CDR1 is DFQATT and CDR2 is SNEGSKA in the germline V gene (reference sequence). The CDR3 has 13 amino acids.

The CDR3 nucleotides are TGTGCCAGCAGCTTGTGGGGCCTGACTGAAGCTTTCTTT. Its translation is CASSLWGLTEAFF. The chain links TRBV7-2 to TRBJ1-1, with TRBD1 as a possible D gene (5 bases). V was cut by 3 bases and J by 5 bases, with 10 bases left in between. The CDR3 loop spans 13 amino acids. Per germline, CDR1 SGHTA and CDR2 FQGNSA.

This clonotype has a single count. The chain joins TRBV5-1 to TRBJ2-7; 11 positions agree with TRBD2. After removal of 4 bases from V and 2 bases from J, the junction contained 5 bases not matched to a gene. This CDR3 is built from 15 residues. In germline, CDR1 is SGHRS, CDR2 YFSETQ. In DNA, the CDR3 is TGCGCCAGCAGCGATACTAGCGGGAGCCCCTACGAGCAGTACTTC. Translation: CASSDTSGSPYEQYF.

The chain carries TRBV27 and TRBJ1-2, with D perhaps TRBD1 (5 bases). The germline gives CDR1 MNHEY, CDR2 SMNVEV (reference sequence). The CDR3 is made up of 13 amino acids. V was pared by 4 bases and J by 2 bases, with 8 bases between. The CDR3 reads CASSSRTNYGYTF. The CDR3 DNA reads as TGTGCCAGCAGTTCAAGGACAAACTATGGCTACACCTTC.

The chain has TRBV10-3 and TRBJ1-5, with unresolved D. Per germline, CDR1 ENHRY and CDR2 SYGVKD. V lost 3 bases, J lost 7 bases, and 10 bases lay in between. The CDR3 has 13 amino acids. CDR3 sequence: CAISDGDWQPQHF. Written as DNA, the CDR3 is TGTGCCATCAGTGACGGAGATTGGCAGCCCCAGCATTTT.

The chain links TRBV20-1 to TRBJ2-5, with TRBD1 identical over 7 bases. V dropped 0 bases and J dropped 5; count of bases not matched to a gene: 6. Germline V lookup: CDR1 DFQATT, CDR2 SNEGSKA (reference sequence). CDR3 length: 14 residues. The CDR3 spells CSARDDQGVETQYF. CDR3 coding DNA: TGCAGTGCTAGAGACGACCAGGGGGTGGAGACCCAGTACTTC.

This chain uses TRBV5-1 with TRBJ2-7, with 10 bases matching TRBD1. The CDR3 consists of 14 residues. Germline loops: CDR1 SGHRS, CDR2 YFSETQ. J was trimmed by 7 bases and V by 4 bases; bases with no gene match: 8. DNA for the CDR3: TGCGCCAGCAGCCGGGACAGGGGCCTGGGGGAGCAGTACTTC. Translation: CASSRDRGLGEQYF.

This clonotype was observed a single time. The chain links TRBV20-1 to TRBJ1-6; D not resolved. The CDR3 sequence is 16 residues long. Germline V gives CDR1 DFQATT, CDR2 SNEGSKA (reference sequence). V lost 0 bases to trimming and J lost 7 bases, with 16 bases between them. CDR3 residues: CSARDPGFGRNSPLHF. The CDR3 DNA follows: TGCAGTGCTAGAGATCCAGGTTTCGGACGGAATTCACCCCTCCACTTT.

The chain recombines TRBV20-1 with TRBJ1-1; D is unresolved. Per germline, CDR1 DFQATT and CDR2 SNEGSKA (reference sequence). Trimming pared 1 base from V and 6 bases from J, leaving 9 bases between. The CDR3 contains 12 residues. The CDR3 spells CSARAGNPEAFF. CDR3 sequence (DNA): TGCAGTGCTAGAGCGGGAAACCCTGAAGCTTTCTTT.

V and J are TRBV28 and TRBJ2-1; 9 bases map to TRBD2. Trimming removed 6 bases from V and 7 bases from J; junction bases left unmatched: 10. There are 15 residues in the CDR3. Germline loops: CDR1 MDHEN, CDR2 SYDVKM. CDR3 amino acids: CASSTGTSRKNEQFF. The CDR3 DNA reads as TGTGCCAGCAGCACCGGGACTAGCAGGAAGAATGAGCAGTTCTTC.

The rearrangement links TRBV5-4 to TRBJ2-7; D is unclear. The CDR3 is 13 residues long. The V gene's germline CDR1 is SGHNT and CDR2 YYREEE (reference sequence). V lost 4 bases, J lost 2 bases, and 10 bases lay in between. The DNA of the CDR3 is TGTGCCAGCAGCGCATCCCGGACCTACGAGCAGTACTTC. Encoded protein: CASSASRTYEQYF.

This clonotype was seen a few times. This sequence joins TRBV14 and TRBJ1-1; D is unresolved. The CDR3 length is 14 residues. V dropped 0 bases and J dropped 3 bases, with 8 bases sitting between them. Germline-derived CDR1 and CDR2 are SGHDN and FVKESK. The CDR3 region has the DNA TGTGCCAGCAGCCAAGATACCAGTTACACTGAAGCTTTCTTT. Its protein product is CASSQDTSYTEAFF. Variable domain in full (rest from reference TRBV14 and TRBJ1-1): EAGVTQFPSHSVIEKGQTVTLRCDPISGHDNLYWYRRVMGKEIKFLLHFVKESKQDESGMPNNRFLAERTGGTYSTLKVQPAELEDSGVYFCASSQDTSYTEAFFGQGTRLTVV.